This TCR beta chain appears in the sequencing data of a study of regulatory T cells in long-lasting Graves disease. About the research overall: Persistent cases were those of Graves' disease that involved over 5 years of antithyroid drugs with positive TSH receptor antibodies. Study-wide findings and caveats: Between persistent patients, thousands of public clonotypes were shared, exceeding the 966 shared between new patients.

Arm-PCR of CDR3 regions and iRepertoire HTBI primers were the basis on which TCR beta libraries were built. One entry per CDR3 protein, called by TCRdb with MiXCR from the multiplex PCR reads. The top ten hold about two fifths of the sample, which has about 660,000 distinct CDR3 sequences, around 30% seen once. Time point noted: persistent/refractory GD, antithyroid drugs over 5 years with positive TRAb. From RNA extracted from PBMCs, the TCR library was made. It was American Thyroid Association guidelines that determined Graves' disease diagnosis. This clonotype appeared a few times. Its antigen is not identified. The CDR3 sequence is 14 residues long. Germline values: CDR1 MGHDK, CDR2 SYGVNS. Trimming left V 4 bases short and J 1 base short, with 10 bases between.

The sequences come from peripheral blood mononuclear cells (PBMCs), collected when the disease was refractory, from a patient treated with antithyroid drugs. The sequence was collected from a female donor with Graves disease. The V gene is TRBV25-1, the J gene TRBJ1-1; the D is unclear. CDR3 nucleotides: TGTGCCAGCAGTGGATGGACCGAGAACACTGAAGCTTTCTTT. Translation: CASSGWTENTEAFF.